The 22 T cell receptor beta chains below come from one sample, sequenced in a study of shared clonotypes between healthy human individuals. Only in-frame clones appear in the TCRdb table, and some are missing; sequencing was by immunoSEQ multiplex PCR. The profile shows about 960,000 clones, 76% of them singletons. The sample taken for sequencing was memory CD4+ T cells sorted from blood. As for subset: CD45RA-negative fraction. These receptor sequences come from a man aged 18 to 35 in good health.

The V gene is TRBV19, the J gene TRBJ1-5; the D is unclear. The germline V and J ends were trimmed by 4 bases and 4 bases, with 8 bases remaining between them. The CDR3 runs to 13 residues. Germline-derived CDR1 and CDR2 are LNHDA and SQIVND (reference sequence). The CDR3 reads CASSTTENQPQHF. In nucleotides, the CDR3 is TGTGCCAGTAGTACCACAGAGAATCAGCCCCAGCATTTT.

The chain couples TRBV28 to TRBJ2-2; 10 bases agree with TRBD2. Trimming cost V 5 bases and J 4 bases; bases outside gene matches: 4. The CDR3 consists of 15 residues. The V gene's germline CDR1 is MDHEN and CDR2 SYDVKM. Here the CDR3 reads CASSAPSGGTGELFF. The CDR3 region has the DNA TGTGCCAGCAGTGCGCCTAGCGGGGGCACCGGGGAGCTGTTTTTT.

The chain couples TRBV6-5 to TRBJ2-7, with D possibly being TRBD1 (5 bases). This CDR3 has 15 residues. The germline CDR1 and CDR2 sequences are MNHEY and SVGAGI. V was pared by 10 bases and J by 4 bases, with 23 bases between. The CDR3 reads CATSLEAGPSYEQYF. For the CDR3, the DNA is TGTGCCACCTCCCTAGAGGCAGGGCCCTCTTACGAGCAGTACTTC.

This chain connects TRBV5-1 to TRBJ2-4; D possibly matches TRBD1 or TRBD2 (7 bases each). The V and J ends lost 5 bases and 11 bases respectively, with 20 bases between them. Looked up from germline, CDR1 is SGHRS and CDR2 is YFSETQ. CDR3 length: 14 residues. Written as DNA, the CDR3 is TGCGCCAGCAGTGACCCCCAGGGAGGGACAGTTCAGTACTTC. This encodes CASSDPQGGTVQYF.

This chain joins TRBV2 and TRBJ1-5; a possible D gene is TRBD1 (6 bases). There are 13 residues in the CDR3. V was pared by 6 bases and J by 4 bases, with 10 bases between. From germline, CDR1 is SNHLY and CDR2 FYNNEI. The DNA of the CDR3 is TGTGCCAGCAGGGATACAGGGAATCAGCCCCAGCATTTT. Its translation: CASRDTGNQPQHF. Supplemented by reference TRBV2 and TRBJ1-5, the full variable domain reads EPEVTQTPSHQVTQMGQEVILRCVPISNHLYFYWYRQILGQKVEFLVSFYNNEISEKSEIFDDQFSVERPDGSNFTLKIRSTKLEDSAMYFCASRDTGNQPQHFGDGTRLSIL.

The chain employs TRBV10-3 and TRBJ2-1, with 11 bases matching TRBD2. Germline CDR1 and CDR2: ENHRY and SYGVKD. The CDR3 runs 15 residues. The V gene end was trimmed by 5 bases and the J gene end by 8 bases; junction bases not matched to a gene: 8. The CDR3 DNA is TGTGCCATCAGTTCCCGGACTAGCGGGTCGGATGAGCAGTTCTTC. Translation: CAISSRTSGSDEQFF.

At least ten counts were recorded for this clone. The chain joins TRBV5-4 to TRBJ1-1, with 10 bases lining up with TRBD1. Germline V gene lookup returns CDR1 SGHNT and CDR2 YYREEE (reference sequence). V shed 3 bases and J 1 base; nucleotides not matched to a gene: 0. CDR3 size: 14 residues. The DNA for the CDR3 is TGTGCCAGCAGCTGGACAGGGGGGAACACTGAAGCTTTCTTT. This sequence encodes CASSWTGGNTEAFF.

Of note for this clone: The same CDR3 also results from other DNA sequences found in this sample. The rearrangement links TRBV6-1 to TRBJ2-3; D is undetermined. Germline-derived CDR1 and CDR2 are MNHNS and SASEGT. Trimming took 5 bases from V and 3 from J, leaving 6 bases between them. The CDR3 spans 12 residues. The CDR3 DNA is TGTGCCAGCAGTCCCCGAACAGATACGCAGTATTTT. Translation gives CASSPRTDTQYF.

V usage is TRBV6-6 and J usage is TRBJ2-5; 9 bases are a match to TRBD1. V lost 8 bases and J lost 5; bases outside the gene matches: 9. CDR3 length: 14 amino acids. Per germline, CDR1 MNHNY and CDR2 SVGAGI (reference sequence). For the CDR3, the DNA is TGTGCCAGCCGTCGGGACAGGGTCTGGGAGACCCAGTACTTC. It yields the protein CASRRDRVWETQYF.

The chain combines TRBV5-1 with TRBJ2-7; 7 bases align to TRBD1. Losses at the gene ends were 0 bases for V and 2 bases for J; bases not matched to a gene: 11. Germline assignment: CDR1 SGHRS and CDR2 YFSETQ. This CDR3 is built from 17 residues. The CDR3 region is CASSLAAGGWVPYEQYF. The CDR3 DNA is TGCGCCAGCAGCTTGGCGGCAGGGGGTTGGGTACCCTACGAGCAGTACTTC. The full variable domain, in which reference TRBV5-1 and TRBJ2-7 provide the parts outside the CDR3, is KAGVTQTPRYLIKTRGQQVTLSCSPISGHRSVSWYQQTPGQGLQFLFEYFSETQRNKGNFPGRFSGRQFSNSRSEMNVSTLELGDSALYLCASSLAAGGWVPYEQYFGPGTRLTVT.

DNA of the CDR3: TGCGCCAGCGGACCGGGACAGGGGACCGGGGAGCTGTTTTTT. It translates to CASGPGQGTGELFF. This rearrangement joins TRBV5-1 to TRBJ2-2; TRBD1 matches 10 bases. V lost 7 bases to trimming and J lost 5 bases; unmatched junction nucleotides: 5. This CDR3 has 14 amino acids. Germline CDR1 reads SGHRS; CDR2 reads YFSETQ.

This sequence joins TRBV9 and TRBJ2-1, with TRBD2 as a possible D gene (6 bases). Trimming pared 0 bases from V and 4 bases from J, leaving 11 bases between. Germline V CDR1 and CDR2: SGDLS, YYNGEE. The CDR3 is 15 amino acids. CDR3 protein: CASSVGGGRYNEQFF. CDR3 DNA sequence: TGTGCCAGCAGCGTAGGAGGAGGGAGATACAATGAGCAGTTCTTC.

As regards this clone: Other DNA sequences within the sample encode an identical CDR3. The rearrangement links TRBV6-6 to TRBJ1-5; perhaps TRBD1 as D (5 bases). This CDR3 spans 13 amino acids. The V end lost 0 bases, the J end lost 7 bases, and 7 bases lay between the germline ends. The germline CDR1 and CDR2 sequences are MNHNY and SVGAGI (reference sequence). The CDR3 coding sequence is TGTGCCAGCAGTTACTCGAGGGACCAGCCCCAGCATTTT. Its translation is CASSYSRDQPQHF.

The genes are TRBV30 and TRBJ2-6; D is unresolved. The V gene lost 3 bases and the J gene lost 0 bases, with 9 bases spanning the gap. Germline loops: CDR1 GTSNPN, CDR2 SVGIG (reference sequence). The CDR3 sequence is 15 residues long. The CDR3 DNA follows: TGTGCCTGGAGCGTTTCTTTCTCTGGGGCCAACGTCCTGACTTTC. Encoded protein: CAWSVSFSGANVLTF.

CDR3 sequence (DNA): TGTGCCAGCCGGGACAGGAAACATTCTTATAGCAATCAGCCCCAGCATTTT. Protein sequence: CASRDRKHSYSNQPQHF. The rearrangement joins TRBV19 to TRBJ1-5; 8 bases fit TRBD1. V lost 9 bases to trimming and J lost 0 bases; unmatched junction nucleotides: 13. The CDR3 spans 17 residues. Germline V gene sequence: CDR1 LNHDA, CDR2 SQIVND (reference sequence).

This clone was seen more than once but under ten times. The chain employs TRBV16 and TRBJ2-2; D may be TRBD2 (5 bases). The CDR3 runs to 15 residues. Per the germline V gene, CDR1 is KGHSY and CDR2 is FQNENV. With 2 bases removed from V and 3 bases from J, the gap between germline ends came to 10 bases. CDR3 sequence reads: CASSQNAADTGELFF. In nucleotides, the CDR3 is TGTGCCAGCAGCCAAAACGCAGCGGACACCGGGGAGCTGTTTTTT.

The genes are TRBV18 and TRBJ2-7, with a weak D call TRBD1 (5 bases). Germline V CDR1 and CDR2: KGHSH, LQKENI. V was clipped by 6 bases and J by 7 bases, with 13 bases between them. The CDR3 consists of 12 residues. The CDR3 region is CASSPGSKEQYF. CDR3 nucleotides: TGTGCCAGCTCTCCAGGGTCTAAAGAGCAGTACTTC.

V usage is TRBV19 and J usage is TRBJ1-5; TRBD1 matches 7 bases. V shed 3 bases and J 3 bases; nucleotides not matched to a gene: 8. The germline V gene encodes CDR1 LNHDA and CDR2 SQIVND (reference sequence). This CDR3 is 16 amino acids long. The CDR3 nucleotides read TGTGCCAGTAGTATTGAGACAGGGTTCAACAATCAGCCCCAGCATTTT. Translated: CASSIETGFNNQPQHF. The variable domain in full, completed from reference TRBV19 and TRBJ1-5, reads DGGITQSPKYLFRKEGQNVTLSCEQNLNHDAMYWYRQDPGQGLRLIYYSQIVNDFQKGDIAEGYSVSREKKESFPLTVTSAQKNPTAFYLCASSIETGFNNQPQHFGDGTRLSIL.

This sequence joins TRBV30 and TRBJ2-3; TRBD2 might be the D (7 bases). The germline V and J ends were trimmed by 8 bases and 0 bases, with 18 bases remaining between them. The CDR3 length is 15 residues. Looked up from germline, CDR1 is GTSNPN and CDR2 is SVGIG (reference sequence). CDR3: CARQGKGLSTDTQYF. The CDR3 DNA reads as TGTGCCCGGCAGGGGAAGGGACTAAGCACAGATACGCAGTATTTT.

The V gene is TRBV7-9, the J gene TRBJ1-1; D unclear. This CDR3 contains 15 residues. Germline V CDR1 and CDR2: SEHNR, FQNEAQ (reference sequence). V was pared by 5 bases and J by 1 base, with 14 bases between. The CDR3 DNA is TGTGCCAGCAGCCCATTCGGCGCGGAGAACACTGAAGCTTTCTTT. Translating gives CASSPFGAENTEAFF.

Details on this clone: Additional DNA sequences in this sample encode the identical CDR3. The rearrangement uses TRBV18 and TRBJ1-5; 9 nucleotides match TRBD1. CDR3 length: 14 residues. Unmatched junction bases numbered 1, after V lost 3 bases and J lost 4 bases. The germline V gene encodes CDR1 KGHSH and CDR2 LQKENI. Written as DNA, the CDR3 is TGTGCCAGCTCACCGACAGGGGGAAATCAGCCCCAGCATTTT. Its translation: CASSPTGGNQPQHF.

The chain couples TRBV4-1 to TRBJ2-2; possible D gene TRBD1, 5 bases. In germline, CDR1 is MGHRA, CDR2 YSYEKL. V lost 1 base and J 4 bases, leaving 13 bases between the germline ends. This CDR3 comprises 16 residues. The CDR3 protein is CASSQVDMGLTGELFF. CDR3 DNA: TGCGCCAGCAGCCAAGTCGATATGGGGCTCACCGGGGAGCTGTTTTTT.